Below, 29 T cell receptor beta chains from the same sample are listed, as sequenced in a study of cytomegalovirus exposure and HLA in healthy donors. Sequencing used immunoSEQ multiplex PCR; TCRdb keeps in-frame clones, though not all of them. Here the sample spans 90,000 to 150,000 clones, 86% being singletons. Sequenced material: PBMCs. These receptors came from a man aged 18 to 29 in good health and CMV-seronegative.

This chain uses TRBV9 with TRBJ2-7, with 9 bases matching TRBD1. The CDR3 consists of 15 residues. Germline CDR1 is SGDLS and CDR2 is YYNGEE. The V gene end was trimmed by 2 bases and the J gene end by 4 bases; junction bases not matched to a gene: 7. CDR3 DNA sequence: TGTGCCAGCAGCGTTGATGGGACAGGGTTATACGAGCAGTACTTC. Amino acids: CASSVDGTGLYEQYF.

This chain uses TRBV5-5 with TRBJ2-3, with TRBD2 identical over 8 bases. With 4 bases clipped from V and 5 bases from J, the junction kept 12 bases outside the gene matches. The CDR3 consists of 16 residues. Per the germline V gene, CDR1 is SGHKS and CDR2 is YYEKEE (reference sequence). This CDR3 reads CASSPLSGGGGDTQYF. The CDR3 DNA follows: TGTGCCAGCAGCCCGCTCTCCGGGGGGGGAGGAGATACGCAGTATTTT.

The chain employs TRBV30 and TRBJ2-7, with 9 bases fitting TRBD2. From germline, CDR1 is GTSNPN and CDR2 SVGIG (reference sequence). V was pared by 0 bases and J by 5 bases, with 5 bases of the junction left unmatched. This CDR3 region has 14 residues. The CDR3 region is CAWSVGTSPHEQYF. The CDR3, as DNA: TGTGCCTGGAGTGTAGGGACTAGCCCCCACGAGCAGTACTTC.

V is TRBV19 and J is TRBJ1-5; D ambiguous. The germline CDR1 and CDR2 sequences are LNHDA and SQIVND (reference sequence). Trimming left V 3 bases short and J 2 bases short, with 8 bases between. This CDR3 is built from 14 residues. The CDR3 protein is CASSIGHGNQPQHF. CDR3 coding DNA: TGTGCCAGTAGTATTGGGCATGGCAATCAGCCCCAGCATTTT.

V and J are TRBV6-1 and TRBJ2-7, with a possible D match to TRBD1 (6 bases). Trimming removed 4 bases at V and 5 bases at J, with 18 bases between. This CDR3 contains 15 residues. Germline-derived CDR1 and CDR2 are MNHNS and SASEGT. CDR3 protein: CASSGRDTTGNEQYF. The DNA of the CDR3 is TGTGCCAGCAGTGGCCGGGACACCACGGGGAACGAGCAGTACTTC.

Only a few counts were recorded for this clone. This chain links TRBV5-6 with TRBJ1-2; D remains ambiguous. Germline CDR1 SGHDT, CDR2 YYEEEE. This CDR3 comprises 15 residues. V shed 4 bases and J shed 2 bases, with 15 bases lying between them. CDR3 sequence (DNA): TGTGCCAGCAGCCTTCCCGAACGGGTCAACTATGGCTACACCTTC. This sequence encodes CASSLPERVNYGYTF.

V and J are TRBV5-1 and TRBJ2-7, with TRBD1 matching over 8 bases. CDR1 is SGHRS, CDR2 YFSETQ, per germline. Losses at the gene ends were 5 bases for V and 3 bases for J; bases not matched to a gene: 10. This CDR3 spans 15 amino acids. This chain's CDR3 is CASRLRQGSVYEQYF. CDR3 in DNA: TGCGCCAGCAGACTAAGACAGGGGTCCGTCTACGAGCAGTACTTC. Supplemented by reference TRBV5-1 and TRBJ2-7, the full variable domain reads KAGVTQTPRYLIKTRGQQVTLSCSPISGHRSVSWYQQTPGQGLQFLFEYFSETQRNKGNFPGRFSGRQFSNSRSEMNVSTLELGDSALYLCASRLRQGSVYEQYFGPGTRLTVT.

The CDR3 DNA reads TGTGCCAGCAGTCCCGGGACAGGGACGCCCCAGCATTTT. This sequence encodes CASSPGTGTPQHF. The V and J genes are TRBV6-1 and TRBJ1-5, with 9 nucleotides matching TRBD1. CDR1 and CDR2 from the germline V gene are MNHNS and SASEGT. CDR3 size: 13 residues. After removal of 5 bases from V and 9 bases from J, the junction contained 5 bases not matched to a gene.

This sequence joins TRBV29-1 and TRBJ2-3, with a weak D call TRBD1 (7 bases). With 4 bases removed from V and 8 bases from J, the gap between germline ends came to 16 bases. CDR3 size: 13 residues. Germline V gene sequence: CDR1 SQVTM, CDR2 ANQGSEA. This CDR3 is CSVVTGPGGTQYF. The CDR3 DNA is TGCAGCGTTGTGACAGGGCCCGGGGGTACGCAGTATTTT.

V gene TRBV11-2 combines with J gene TRBJ1-1; D is ambiguous. Germline CDR1 and CDR2: SGHAT and FQNNGV. The germline V and J ends were trimmed by 2 bases and 3 bases, with 7 bases remaining between them. The CDR3 loop spans 13 amino acids. The CDR3 sequence is CASSLRRYTEAFF. CDR3 sequence (DNA): TGTGCCAGCAGCTTACGGAGATACACTGAAGCTTTCTTT.

The genes are TRBV5-6 and TRBJ1-1; a weak D match, TRBD1 (6 bases). In germline, CDR1 is SGHDT, CDR2 YYEEEE. This CDR3 is 14 amino acids long. The ends were cut back, 6 bases at V and 5 bases at J, with 17 bases in the middle. CDR3 bases: TGTGCCAGCACTCGCGGGCGGGGGCGGACTGAAGCTTTCTTT. Protein product: CASTRGRGRTEAFF.

In nucleotides, the CDR3 is TGTGCCAGCAGCGGGTGGGTCCAGACAGGGGTCAATGGCTACACCTTC. Encoded protein: CASSGWVQTGVNGYTF. The chain employs TRBV7-9 and TRBJ1-2, with 8 nucleotides matching TRBD1. Germline values: CDR1 SEHNR, CDR2 FQNEAQ (reference sequence). After removal of 5 bases from V and 6 bases from J, the junction contained 14 bases not matched to a gene. This CDR3 comprises 16 residues.

The chain links TRBV7-8 to TRBJ2-7; 11 positions agree with TRBD1. This CDR3 has 16 amino acids. V lost 4 bases to trimming and J lost 6 bases; unmatched junction nucleotides: 11. The germline V gene encodes CDR1 SGHVS and CDR2 FQNEAQ. The CDR3, as DNA: TGTGCCAGCAGCTCGGACAGGGGGCGAAGAACGGGCGAGCAGTACTTC. Translation: CASSSDRGRRTGEQYF.

V gene TRBV7-8 combines with J gene TRBJ2-1; a weak D match, TRBD1 (6 bases). Trimming shortened V by 5 bases and J by 10 bases, and 12 bases separated the two germline ends. Germline loops: CDR1 SGHVS, CDR2 FQNEAQ. The CDR3 has 12 amino acids. CDR3 in DNA: TGTGCCAGCAGCGCAGACGGGACAGAGCAGTTCTTC. Its protein is CASSADGTEQFF.

The genes are TRBV30 and TRBJ2-1; 14 bases are a match to TRBD2. CDR1 GTSNPN and CDR2 SVGIG come from the germline V gene (reference sequence). Trimming at V came to 5 bases and at J to 6 bases, leaving 9 bases not matched to a gene. CDR3 length equals 16 residues. The chain's CDR3 is CAWGTGTSGSSNEQFF. CDR3 in DNA: TGTGCCTGGGGCACCGGGACTAGCGGGAGTAGCAATGAGCAGTTCTTC.

The V call is TRBV27, the J call TRBJ1-5; 8 bases are shared with TRBD1. Germline trimming cut 5 bases from V and 1 base from J; bases unmatched to any gene: 7. CDR1 and CDR2 (germline): MNHEY, SMNVEV (reference sequence). This CDR3 is 16 amino acids long. The CDR3, as DNA: TGTGCCAGCAGTCCTGGACAGGGAAGGAGCAATCAGCCCCAGCATTTT. Translated, it gives CASSPGQGRSNQPQHF.

In DNA form, the CDR3 reads TGTGCCAGCACCGACCCGGGACTAGCGGGGGGCCTGTACAATGAGCAGTTCTTC. This encodes CASTDPGLAGGLYNEQFF. V gene TRBV5-4 combines with J gene TRBJ2-1; 15 positions agree with TRBD2. Germline V lookup: CDR1 SGHNT, CDR2 YYREEE (reference sequence). This CDR3 has 18 residues. Unmatched junction bases numbered 11, after V lost 6 bases and J lost 4 bases.

The chain combines TRBV2 with TRBJ2-1, with a possible D match to TRBD1 (6 bases). Trimming shortened V by 10 bases and J by 0 bases, and 16 bases separated the two germline ends. Germline CDR1 and CDR2: SNHLY and FYNNEI. This CDR3 has 15 amino acids. CDR3 nucleotide sequence: TGTGCCAACCCCGCTGGCAGGGGCTCCTACAATGAGCAGTTCTTC. Protein product: CANPAGRGSYNEQFF. The full variable domain, in which reference TRBV2 and TRBJ2-1 provide the parts outside the CDR3, is EPEVTQTPSHQVTQMGQEVILRCVPISNHLYFYWYRQILGQKVEFLVSFYNNEISEKSEIFDDQFSVERPDGSNFTLKIRSTKLEDSAMYFCANPAGRGSYNEQFFGPGTRLTVL.

The chain joins TRBV9 to TRBJ1-1; 7 positions agree with TRBD1. The CDR3 extends over 14 amino acids. Losses at the gene ends were 4 bases for V and 5 bases for J; bases not matched to a gene: 8. Germline V gene lookup returns CDR1 SGDLS and CDR2 YYNGEE. CDR3 bases: TGTGCCAGCAGCCGCCAACTGACAGGGACTGAAGCTTTCTTT. Translating gives CASSRQLTGTEAFF.

V and J are TRBV5-6 and TRBJ1-5; no reliable D call. Germline loops: CDR1 SGHDT, CDR2 YYEEEE. The CDR3 is 14 residues long. V gave up 0 bases and J gave up 6 bases, with 10 bases separating them. CDR3 sequence: CASSLAGFRQPQHF. CDR3 nucleotide sequence: TGTGCCAGCAGCTTGGCCGGGTTTCGTCAGCCCCAGCATTTT.

The chain has TRBV7-7 and TRBJ2-5; tentative D call: TRBD1 (6 bases). The germline V and J ends were trimmed by 5 bases and 2 bases, with 12 bases remaining between them. The CDR3 is 14 residues long. CDR1 and CDR2 from the germline V gene are SSHAT and FNYEAQ (reference sequence). CDR3 in amino acids: CASSPTGFQETQYF. The CDR3 region has the DNA TGTGCCAGCAGCCCTACAGGGTTTCAAGAGACCCAGTACTTC.

The J gene is TRBJ2-7, the V gene TRBV15; D may be TRBD1 (6 bases). This CDR3 spans 15 amino acids. Germline CDR1 LNHNV, CDR2 YYDKDF (reference sequence). Trimming removed 3 bases at V and 2 bases at J, with 14 bases between. Here the CDR3 DNA reads TGTGCCACCAGCAGCCCCTGGGACAATACCTACGAGCAGTACTTC. Translated, it gives CATSSPWDNTYEQYF.

The chain recombines TRBV2 with TRBJ1-5, with D possibly TRBD1 on 5 matching bases. V dropped 4 bases and J dropped 6 bases, with 10 bases sitting between them. The CDR3 length is 13 residues. The germline CDR1 and CDR2 sequences are SNHLY and FYNNEI. The CDR3 sequence: CASSGGGSQPQHF. As DNA, the CDR3 is TGTGCCAGCAGTGGGGGGGGGTCTCAGCCCCAGCATTTT.

This sequence joins TRBV27 and TRBJ1-1; D is undetermined. This CDR3 spans 15 amino acids. Trimming stripped 8 bases from V and 1 base from J, with 17 bases between. CDR1 and CDR2 (germline): MNHEY, SMNVEV (reference sequence). The chain's CDR3 is CASVSTGIGNTEAFF. DNA for the CDR3: TGTGCCAGCGTGTCCACCGGTATCGGGAACACTGAAGCTTTCTTT.

The rearrangement uses TRBV27 and TRBJ2-7, with D possibly being TRBD1 (6 bases). There are 11 residues in the CDR3. In germline, CDR1 is MNHEY, CDR2 SMNVEV (reference sequence). The CDR3 is CLRGRWDEQYF. The CDR3 bases are TGTCTCAGGGGCCGGTGGGACGAGCAGTACTTC.

The chain recombines TRBV7-9 with TRBJ1-3, with 7 positions matching TRBD1. V was pared by 1 base and J by 8 bases, with 2 bases of the junction left unmatched. The germline V gene encodes CDR1 SEHNR and CDR2 FQNEAQ (reference sequence). This CDR3 is 13 amino acids long. CDR3 DNA sequence: TGTGCCAGCAGCTTAGATCAGGGGGACACCATATATTTT. Its protein is CASSLDQGDTIYF.

This clone has just one count. This chain joins TRBV5-1 and TRBJ2-6; a weak D match, TRBD2 (5 bases). Germline assignment: CDR1 SGHRS and CDR2 YFSETQ. V was shortened by 0 bases and J by 3 bases, with 16 bases between the two germline ends. This CDR3 contains 18 residues. The CDR3 sequence: CASSLGGLGSVGANVLTF. DNA of the CDR3: TGCGCCAGCAGCTTGGGGGGTTTGGGGAGTGTTGGGGCCAACGTCCTGACTTTC.

V gene TRBV7-2 combines with J gene TRBJ2-2; no firm D call. This CDR3 has 16 amino acids. V was trimmed by 5 bases and J by 1 base, leaving 14 bases between them. Germline V CDR1 and CDR2: SGHTA, FQGNSA. The CDR3 is CASSQTPPRNTGELFF. The DNA of the CDR3 is TGTGCCAGCAGCCAGACACCTCCAAGGAACACCGGGGAGCTGTTTTTT.

The V gene is TRBV5-1, the J gene TRBJ1-2, with TRBD1 matching over 9 bases. This CDR3 comprises 12 residues. Germline trimming cut 7 bases from V and 7 bases from J; bases unmatched to any gene: 5. Germline-derived CDR1 and CDR2 are SGHRS and YFSETQ. The CDR3 protein is CASGDRDLGYTF. The CDR3 nucleotides are TGCGCCAGCGGGGACAGGGATCTTGGCTACACCTTC.